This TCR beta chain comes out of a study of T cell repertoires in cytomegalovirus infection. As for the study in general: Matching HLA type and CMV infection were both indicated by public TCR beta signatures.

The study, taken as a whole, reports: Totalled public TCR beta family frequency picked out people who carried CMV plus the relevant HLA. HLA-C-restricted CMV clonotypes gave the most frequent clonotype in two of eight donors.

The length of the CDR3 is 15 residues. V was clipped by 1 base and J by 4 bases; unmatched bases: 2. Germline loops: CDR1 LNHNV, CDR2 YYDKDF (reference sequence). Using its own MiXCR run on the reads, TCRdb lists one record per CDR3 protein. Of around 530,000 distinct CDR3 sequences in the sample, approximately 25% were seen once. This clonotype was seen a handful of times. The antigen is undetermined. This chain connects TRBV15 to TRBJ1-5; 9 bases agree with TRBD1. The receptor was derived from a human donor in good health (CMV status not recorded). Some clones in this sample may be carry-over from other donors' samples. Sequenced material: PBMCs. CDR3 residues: CATSRVTGGNQPQHF. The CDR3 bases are TGTGCCACCAGCAGAGTGACAGGGGGAAATCAGCCCCAGCATTTT.